This T cell receptor (beta chain) was identified during a study of T-cell reconstitution after alpha-beta-depleted transplantation in children. General study findings and limits: Several hundred rapidly expanded clones from non-depleted graft cells reportedly supplied alpha-beta T cells about two months post-transplant. At day 60, the high TCRbeta diversity found in some patients originated from recipient T cells and thymic progenitors that had survived.

This CDR3 region has 16 residues. Trimming shortened V by 4 bases and J by 0 bases, and 13 bases separated the two germline ends. Per germline, CDR1 WNHNN and CDR2 SYGVQD (reference sequence). A library of TCRbeta sequences, prepared with unique molecular identifiers, was generated. One entry per CDR3 protein results from TCRdb running MiXCR on the PCR reads. The table shows about 610,000 distinct CDR3 sequences, with roughly 30% occurring only once. On this clonotype: The antigen is not known.

The sequenced sample was PBMCs, obtained before TCRalphabeta/CD19-depleted stem cell transplant. The receptor comes from a boy in the first two years of life with Wiskott-Aldrich syndrome, due to receive a stem cell transplant. The chain is built from TRBV10-1 and TRBJ2-1, with a weak D call TRBD1 (6 bases). CDR3 DNA: TGCGCCAGCAGTGGCAGAGACAGGCGCTCCTACAATGAGCAGTTCTTC. Translation gives CASSGRDRRSYNEQFF.